A selection of T cell receptor beta chains follows, all from one sample in a study of CD8+ T cells in alopecia areata. Measured with immunoSEQ multiplex PCR; TCRdb has only the in-frame clones, and not every one. The table lists under 20,000 clones, around three fifths of them singletons, with approximately 6.1% in the top ten. The input for sequencing was skin, taken at week 0. Receptors originate from a human donor with alopecia areata. The CDR3 runs from the conserved cysteine through the conserved F or W. D genes are given only for firm matches. The size of a clone is reported for some rows only, either as once, few or many, or as a class for expanded clones.

v_call	d_call	clone_size	j_call	cdr3_aa	cdr3_nt
TRBV29-1	TRBD2	few	TRBJ2-3	CSVETSGGGSSTDTQYF	TGCAGCGTTGAGACTAGCGGGGGAGGCTCTAGCACAGATACGCAGTATTTT
TRBV11-2	TRBD1	once	TRBJ1-2	CASSWAGGNYGYTF	TGTGCCAGCAGCTGGGCAGGGGGTAACTATGGCTACACCTTC
TRBV7-6	-	-	TRBJ1-2	CASSLEGSSGYTF	TGTGCCAGCAGCTTAGAAGGGAGTTCTGGCTACACCTTC
TRBV2	-	-	TRBJ1-5	CASTSDSGQPQHF	TGTGCCAGCACCTCGGACAGTGGGCAGCCCCAGCATTTT
TRBV9	TRBD2	-	TRBJ2-1	CASSVGTSGGIDEQFF	TGTGCCAGCAGCGTAGGGACTAGCGGGGGAATTGATGAGCAGTTCTTC
TRBV11-2	-	-	TRBJ1-1	CASSLWQNTEAFF	TGTGCCAGCAGCTTGTGGCAGAACACTGAAGCTTTCTTT
TRBV18	-	few	TRBJ2-3	CASSPQAGIDTQYF	TGTGCCAGCTCACCACAGGCGGGGATAGATACGCAGTATTTT
TRBV7-8	-	-	TRBJ2-7	CASSTRTETYEQYF	TGTGCCAGCAGCACCCGGACGGAGACCTACGAGCAGTACTTC
TRBV7-2	-	-	TRBJ1-4	CASSPGGKLFF	TGTGCCAGCAGCCCCGGGGGAAAACTGTTTTTT
TRBV6-1	-	-	TRBJ1-4	CASRRTNEKLFF	TGTGCCAGCAGGAGAACTAATGAAAAACTGTTTTTT
TRBV6-5	-	-	TRBJ1-1	CASVRLGPNTEAFF	TGTGCCAGCGTCCGACTAGGGCCGAACACTGAAGCTTTCTTT
TRBV2	-	-	TRBJ2-5	CASRGLYRETQYF	TGTGCCAGCAGGGGACTTTATCGGGAGACCCAGTACTTC
TRBV6-1	-	-	TRBJ1-2	CASKGLSDVYGYTF	TGTGCCAGCAAGGGACTGTCGGACGTCTATGGCTACACCTTC
TRBV5-8	-	-	TRBJ2-3	CASSFVGGATDTQYF	TGTGCCAGCAGCTTTGTAGGGGGAGCCACAGATACGCAGTATTTT
TRBV7-9	TRBD1	few	TRBJ1-1	CASSSRQGGAFF	TGTGCCAGCAGCTCCAGACAGGGCGGAGCTTTCTTT
TRBV18	-	few	TRBJ2-3	CASSPTSLLTDTQYF	TGTGCCAGCTCACCCACCTCACTATTAACAGATACGCAGTATTTT
TRBV2	TRBD1	-	TRBJ1-3	CASSLDRVGNTIYF	TGTGCCAGCAGCCTAGACAGGGTGGGAAACACCATATATTTT
TRBV7-4	-	-	TRBJ2-3	CASSPGRVRQFTDTQYF	TGTGCCAGCAGCCCAGGCCGGGTCAGGCAGTTCACAGATACGCAGTATTTT
TRBV7-2	TRBD1	-	TRBJ2-6	CASSRDRGLSGANVLTF	TGTGCCAGCAGCCGGGACAGGGGTTTATCTGGGGCCAACGTCCTGACTTTC
TRBV18	-	-	TRBJ2-7	CASSPHVSSYEQYF	TGTGCCAGCTCACCACATGTCAGTTCCTACGAGCAGTACTTC
TRBV5-4	-	-	TRBJ1-1	CASRVVGALNTEAFF	TGTGCCAGCAGGGTGGTTGGGGCTTTGAACACTGAAGCTTTCTTT
TRBV23-1	-	once	TRBJ1-2	CAPRVGWCGYTF	TGCGCCCCCCGGGTGGGGTGGTGTGGCTACACCTTC
TRBV7-9	TRBD1	-	TRBJ2-7	CASSQRTGGHYEQYF	TGTGCCAGCAGCCAGCGGACAGGGGGCCACTACGAGCAGTACTTC
TRBV4-2	-	once	TRBJ2-7	CASSQDRKRGYEQYF	TGTGCCAGCAGCCAGGACAGAAAAAGGGGCTACGAGCAGTACTTC
TRBV5-4	-	-	TRBJ2-5	CASSMDTREETQYF	TGTGCCAGCAGTATGGACACCAGGGAAGAGACCCAGTACTTC
TRBV7-8	-	-	TRBJ2-5	CASSFGSGLFETQYF	TGTGCCAGCAGCTTTGGATCGGGACTTTTCGAGACCCAGTACTTC
TRBV9	-	-	TRBJ2-1	CASSVGGGTAEEQFF	TGTGCCAGCAGCGTCGGAGGGGGGACGGCAGAAGAGCAGTTCTTC
TRBV5-5	-	once	TRBJ1-5	CASSSDGWNQPQHF	TGTGCCAGCAGCTCGGACGGTTGGAATCAGCCCCAGCATTTT
TRBV7-2	TRBD1	-	TRBJ2-3	CASSGEETGVNTQYF	TGTGCCAGCAGCGGGGAGGAGACAGGGGTGAATACGCAGTATTTT
TRBV6-6	TRBD1	-	TRBJ1-2	CASKKQGDGYTF	TGTGCCAGCAAAAAACAGGGGGATGGCTACACCTTC
TRBV7-3	-	-	TRBJ2-5	CASVRSLQETQYF	TGTGCCAGCGTTCGGAGTCTTCAAGAGACCCAGTACTTC
TRBV4-1	-	-	TRBJ2-6	CASSQDYGAQANVLTF	TGCGCCAGCAGCCAAGATTACGGGGCGCAGGCCAACGTCCTGACTTTC
TRBV6-1	-	-	TRBJ2-1	CASRDGGSYNEQFF	TGTGCCAGCAGGGACGGAGGGTCCTACAATGAGCAGTTCTTC
TRBV25-1	TRBD1	-	TRBJ1-2	CASSEAGTGIYGYTF	TGTGCCAGCAGTGAGGCCGGGACAGGGATATATGGCTACACCTTC
TRBV6-5	TRBD1	-	TRBJ1-2	CASNRQGGSYGYTF	TGTGCCAGCAACCGGCAGGGGGGAAGTTATGGCTACACCTTC
TRBV28	TRBD1	-	TRBJ1-3	CASSSPWDRGVVFSGNTIYF	TGTGCCAGCAGTTCCCCCTGGGACAGGGGGGTGGTTTTCTCTGGAAACACCATATATTTT
TRBV10-1	-	-	TRBJ2-3	CASSEPGQSTDTQYF	TGCGCCAGCAGTGAGCCCGGACAGAGCACAGATACGCAGTATTTT
TRBV6-5	-	-	TRBJ1-2	CASTPSLKAYGYTF	TGTGCCAGCACCCCCTCACTTAAGGCCTATGGCTACACCTTC
TRBV4-1	TRBD2	-	TRBJ2-3	CASSQDSGGRFPLVLTDTQYF	TGCGCCAGCAGCCAAGATAGCGGGGGGCGCTTTCCGTTGGTGTTGACAGATACGCAGTATTTT
TRBV9	TRBD1	-	TRBJ1-1	CASSVVGQGLTEAFF	TGTGCCAGCAGCGTAGTAGGACAGGGGCTCACTGAAGCTTTCTTT
TRBV4-3	-	-	TRBJ1-5	CASSQDRGSPQHF	TGCGCCAGCAGCCAAGATCGGGGGTCGCCCCAGCATTTT
TRBV5-4	TRBD1	-	TRBJ1-5	CASSQVVGQGSNQPQHF	TGTGCCAGCAGCCAAGTAGTGGGACAGGGAAGCAATCAGCCCCAGCATTTT
TRBV7-8	TRBD1	-	TRBJ2-1	CASSLGDRGLDEQFF	TGTGCCAGCAGCTTAGGTGACAGGGGGCTCGATGAGCAGTTCTTC
TRBV5-1	-	-	TRBJ2-1	CASSLTGQRSNEQFF	TGCGCCAGCAGCCTGACCGGACAGCGGTCGAATGAGCAGTTCTTC
TRBV9	-	-	TRBJ2-2	CASSVTGTANTGELFF	TGTGCCAGCAGCGTAACGGGAACCGCGAACACCGGGGAGCTGTTTTTT
TRBV7-2	-	few	TRBJ2-3	CASSSIVTDTQYF	TGTGCCAGCAGCTCTATAGTAACGGATACGCAGTATTTT
TRBV11-2	-	-	TRBJ2-7	CASGNYEQYF	TGTGCCAGCGGGAACTACGAGCAGTACTTC
TRBV4-1	TRBD2	-	TRBJ2-5	CASSQGWRGESETQYF	TGCGCCAGCAGCCAAGGGTGGCGGGGGGAGAGCGAGACCCAGTACTTC
TRBV6-1	-	-	TRBJ1-2	CATGKGTYGYTF	TGTGCCACTGGAAAAGGGACCTATGGCTACACCTTC
TRBV6-1	-	-	TRBJ2-7	CASRAGSHSSYEQYF	TGTGCCAGCAGGGCAGGGTCCCATAGCTCCTACGAGCAGTACTTC
TRBV5-1	TRBD1	-	TRBJ1-6	CASSTGQGSNSPLHF	TGCGCCAGCAGCACCGGACAGGGAAGCAATTCACCCCTCCACTTT
TRBV5-4	-	-	TRBJ1-2	CASSPTGSGYGYTF	TGTGCCAGCAGCCCCACGGGTTCTGGCTATGGCTACACCTTC
TRBV6-5	TRBD1	-	TRBJ1-1	CASSSSGGAGTEAFF	TGTGCCAGCAGTTCCTCAGGGGGCGCGGGCACTGAAGCTTTCTTT